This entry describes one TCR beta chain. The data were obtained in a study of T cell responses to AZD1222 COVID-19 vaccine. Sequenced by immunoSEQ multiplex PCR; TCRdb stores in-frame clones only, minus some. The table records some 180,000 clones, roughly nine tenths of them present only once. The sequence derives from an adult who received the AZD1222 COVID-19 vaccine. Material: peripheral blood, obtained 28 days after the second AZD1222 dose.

CDR3 coding DNA: TGCGCCAGCAGCCAAGATGGGGATTGGGGCTACACCTTC. It encodes CASSQDGDWGYTF. The chain is built from TRBV4-3 and TRBJ1-2; the D is unclear. V was shortened by 0 bases and J by 8 bases, with 10 bases between the two germline ends. The CDR3 length is 13 residues. CDR1 and CDR2 from the germline V gene are LGHNA and YSLEER.